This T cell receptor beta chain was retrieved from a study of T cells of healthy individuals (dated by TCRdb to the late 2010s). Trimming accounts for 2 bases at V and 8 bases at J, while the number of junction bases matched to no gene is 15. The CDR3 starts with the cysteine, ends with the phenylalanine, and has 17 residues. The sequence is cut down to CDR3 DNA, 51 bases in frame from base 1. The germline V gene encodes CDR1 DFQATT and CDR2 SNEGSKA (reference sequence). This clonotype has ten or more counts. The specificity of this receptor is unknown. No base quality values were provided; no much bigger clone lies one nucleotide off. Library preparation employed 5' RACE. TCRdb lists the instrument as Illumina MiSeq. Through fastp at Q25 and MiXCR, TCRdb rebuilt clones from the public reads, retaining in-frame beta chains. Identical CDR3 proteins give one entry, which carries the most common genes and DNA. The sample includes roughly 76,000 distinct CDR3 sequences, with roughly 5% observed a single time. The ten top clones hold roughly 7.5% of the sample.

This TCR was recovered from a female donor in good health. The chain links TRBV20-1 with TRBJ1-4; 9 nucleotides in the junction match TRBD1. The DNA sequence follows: TGCAGTGCTAGAAATCGGACAGGGGCTTCGCTAGTAGAAAAACTGTTTTTT. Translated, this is CSARNRTGASLVEKLFF.